The next 20 T cell receptor beta chains were all read from a single sample in a study of PD-1 blockade in mismatch repair-deficient tumors. The protocol was immunoSEQ multiplex PCR, while the TCRdb copy is restricted to in-frame clones and leaves out a portion. The sample has 120,000 or so clones; more than 85% are singletons. The sample here was peripheral blood, taken 44 weeks after starting pembrolizumab. These receptors were collected from an adult with mismatch repair-deficient cancer.

The chain is built from TRBV11-2 and TRBJ2-2, with D unclear. Trimming took off 1 base at V and 6 bases at J, with 3 bases between the two ends. This CDR3 has 12 amino acids. Germline values: CDR1 SGHAT, CDR2 FQNNGV. CDR3 DNA sequence: TGTGCCAGCAGCTTAGGTCCCGGGGAGCTGTTTTTT. Protein: CASSLGPGELFF.

This clone was seen just once. The rearrangement links TRBV14 to TRBJ1-2; no reliable D call. This CDR3 region has 15 residues. Germline loops: CDR1 SGHDN, CDR2 FVKESK. Trimming took off 1 base at V and 4 bases at J, with 13 bases between the two ends. The CDR3 DNA is TGTGCCAGCAGCCAAGGGGAAGGGATTTCCTATGGCTACACCTTC. This encodes CASSQGEGISYGYTF.

The V and J genes are TRBV5-1 and TRBJ2-1, with unresolved D. V dropped 2 bases and J dropped 5 bases, with 11 bases sitting between them. From germline, CDR1 is SGHRS and CDR2 YFSETQ. The CDR3 length is 14 residues. The CDR3 protein is CASSFGTVNNEQFF. The DNA of the CDR3 is TGCGCCAGCAGCTTTGGCACAGTCAACAATGAGCAGTTCTTC.

This clone has more than one count but fewer than ten. The CDR3 bases are TGTGCCAGCAGCTTGGGAGCGGAGGGGCGCGGGGAGCTGTTTTTT. Protein sequence: CASSLGAEGRGELFF. The chain employs TRBV7-9 and TRBJ2-2; tentative D call: TRBD2 (6 bases). The CDR3 is made up of 15 amino acids. V was shortened by 3 bases and J by 7 bases, with 15 bases between the two germline ends. CDR1 is SEHNR, CDR2 FQNEAQ, per germline (reference sequence).

The chain is built from TRBV28 and TRBJ1-2; D perhaps matches TRBD1 (6 bases). Looked up from germline, CDR1 is MDHEN and CDR2 is SYDVKM. The CDR3 covers 17 residues. Deletions cut 1 base from V and 3 bases from J, with 18 bases between. The CDR3: CASSLFGRGLRDYGYTF. CDR3 DNA sequence: TGTGCCAGCAGTTTATTTGGCAGGGGTTTACGGGACTATGGCTACACCTTC.

This sequence joins TRBV4-1 and TRBJ2-6, with a weak D call TRBD2 (5 bases). The CDR3 spans 16 residues. Germline-derived CDR1 and CDR2 are MGHRA and YSYEKL. V dropped 1 base and J dropped 0 bases, with 7 bases sitting between them. The CDR3 DNA is TGCGCCAGCAGCCAAGTTCGGGGCTCTGGGGCCAACGTCCTGACTTTC. This codes for CASSQVRGSGANVLTF.

This clone was found once. V and J are TRBV25-1 and TRBJ2-3; D remains ambiguous. This CDR3 contains 18 residues. Germline CDR1 reads MGHDK; CDR2 reads SYGVNS. Trimming shortened V by 1 base and J by 3 bases, and 20 bases separated the two germline ends. The CDR3 is CASSEFEGPLLVTDTQYF. The CDR3, as DNA: TGTGCCAGCAGTGAATTTGAAGGGCCCCTGTTGGTGACAGATACGCAGTATTTT. The whole variable domain, remainder taken from reference TRBV25-1 and TRBJ2-3, is EADIYQTPRYLVIGTGKKITLECSQTMGHDKMYWYQQDPGMELHLIHYSYGVNSTEKGDLSSESTVSRIRTEHFPLTLESARPSHTSQYLCASSEFEGPLLVTDTQYFGPGTRLTVL.

This sequence joins TRBV5-1 and TRBJ2-7; 8 bases match TRBD1. CDR1 SGHRS and CDR2 YFSETQ come from the germline V gene. The CDR3 extends over 15 amino acids. Germline trimming cut 0 bases from V and 4 bases from J; bases unmatched to any gene: 6. The chain's CDR3 is CASSLGGQVAYEQYF. The CDR3 DNA is TGCGCCAGCAGCTTGGGGGGACAGGTGGCGTACGAGCAGTACTTC.

The chain employs TRBV4-3 and TRBJ1-6; no reliable D call. The CDR3 runs 14 residues. Looked up from germline, CDR1 is LGHNA and CDR2 is YSLEER. V was shortened by 1 base and J by 8 bases, with 9 bases between the two germline ends. The CDR3, as DNA: TGCGCCAGCAGCCAAGGCCTAGAATATTCACCCCTCCACTTT. Amino acid sequence: CASSQGLEYSPLHF.

The chain combines TRBV7-9 with TRBJ1-2, with unresolved D. V lost 9 bases and J lost 0, with 5 bases in between. The CDR3 has 11 residues. CDR1 is SEHNR, CDR2 FQNEAQ, per germline (reference sequence). The CDR3 coding sequence is TGTGCCAGTGGCCCTAACTATGGCTACACCTTC. As protein: CASGPNYGYTF.

The chain combines TRBV7-9 with TRBJ2-4; the match to TRBD2 covers 12 bases. Looked up from germline, CDR1 is SEHNR and CDR2 is FQNEAQ (reference sequence). J gave up 5 bases and V 4 bases, and 9 bases lay outside the gene matches. This CDR3 contains 17 residues. The CDR3 region is CASSSLGLAGTENIQYF. CDR3 in DNA: TGTGCCAGCAGCTCCCTCGGACTAGCGGGAACGGAAAACATTCAGTACTTC. The variable domain in full, completed from reference TRBV7-9 and TRBJ2-4, reads DTGVSQNPRHKITKRGQNVTFRCDPISEHNRLYWYRQTLGQGPEFLTYFQNEAQLEKSRLLSDRFSAERPKGSFSTLEIQRTEQGDSAMYLCASSSLGLAGTENIQYFGAGTRLSVL.

The chain joins TRBV30 to TRBJ2-7, with 10 nucleotides matching TRBD1. The germline V gene has CDR1 GTSNPN and CDR2 SVGIG (reference sequence). Trimming removed 2 bases from V and 5 bases from J; junction bases left unmatched: 6. This CDR3 is built from 14 residues. The CDR3 bases are TGTGCCTGGAGTCTAGGGACAGGGGTGGACGAGCAGTACTTC. Amino acids: CAWSLGTGVDEQYF.

The chain links TRBV30 to TRBJ1-3; D gene ambiguous. Germline values: CDR1 GTSNPN, CDR2 SVGIG (reference sequence). V was clipped by 1 base and J by 0 bases, with 7 bases between them. The CDR3 has 14 residues. As DNA, the CDR3 is TGTGCCTGGAGTGACGGGATCTCTGGAAACACCATATATTTT. Translated, it gives CAWSDGISGNTIYF.

The rearrangement uses TRBV10-3 and TRBJ2-1; perhaps TRBD2 as D (6 bases). The germline gives CDR1 ENHRY, CDR2 SYGVKD. Trimming took 11 bases from V and 5 from J, leaving 19 bases between them. This CDR3 region has 14 residues. Here the CDR3 reads CASNGGSRNNEQFF. DNA for the CDR3: TGTGCCTCAAATGGAGGGAGTCGAAACAATGAGCAGTTCTTC.

The gene calls are TRBV15 and TRBJ2-7; no clear D gene. The V end was cut by 1 base, the J end by 4 bases, with 8 bases between. Germline V lookup: CDR1 LNHNV, CDR2 YYDKDF (reference sequence). The length of the CDR3 is 13 residues. The CDR3 DNA sequence: TGTGCCACCAGCAGAGTCAAGGGTTACGAGCAGTACTTC. Translated, it gives CATSRVKGYEQYF.

The V call is TRBV11-3, the J call TRBJ2-1; 8 bases align to TRBD1. V was pared by 1 base and J by 9 bases, with 17 bases of the junction left unmatched. Germline V lookup: CDR1 SGHNT, CDR2 YENEEA. The CDR3 contains 18 residues. The CDR3 region has the DNA TGTGCCAGCAGCTTAGGGCAGGGGGCATTAGTATCTATACGTGAGCAGTTCTTC. Translation gives CASSLGQGALVSIREQFF.

CDR3 DNA sequence: TGTGCCAGCAGTTGGTCGGGAGACGACACTGAAGCTTTCTTT. Residues: CASSWSGDDTEAFF. The chain employs TRBV27 and TRBJ1-1; D gene unclear. V lost 4 bases and J 3 bases, leaving 12 bases between the germline ends. From germline, CDR1 is MNHEY and CDR2 SMNVEV (reference sequence). This CDR3 has 14 residues.

The rearrangement uses TRBV19 and TRBJ1-1; D is perhaps TRBD1 (5 bases). The CDR3 covers 15 residues. Germline V CDR1 and CDR2: LNHDA, SQIVND (reference sequence). The V end lost 10 bases, the J end lost 7 bases, and 25 bases lay between the germline ends. The CDR3 bases are TGTGCCACCACAGCGTTGGGGGGATCCCGATTTGAAGCTTTCTTT. Residues: CATTALGGSRFEAFF.

This clone was found once. J is TRBJ2-5 and V is TRBV21-1; the table assigns TRBD2, which was not confirmed against the DNA. TRBV21-1 is labeled a pseudogene. The CDR3 length is 16 residues. CDR3 region: CASPLRLVGGKETQYF. The CDR3 nucleotides read TGTGCCAGCCCCCTGAGACTAGTTGGGGGGAAAGAGACCCAGTACTTC.

The chain is built from TRBV27 and TRBJ1-5, with 9 bases matching TRBD1. This CDR3 contains 15 residues. The junction had 7 bases not matched to a gene; V was cut back by 6 bases and J by 4 bases. CDR1 is MNHEY, CDR2 SMNVEV, per germline (reference sequence). The CDR3 region is CASSFTGQGNQPQHF. The DNA for the CDR3 is TGTGCCAGCAGCTTCACGGGACAGGGTAATCAGCCCCAGCATTTT.